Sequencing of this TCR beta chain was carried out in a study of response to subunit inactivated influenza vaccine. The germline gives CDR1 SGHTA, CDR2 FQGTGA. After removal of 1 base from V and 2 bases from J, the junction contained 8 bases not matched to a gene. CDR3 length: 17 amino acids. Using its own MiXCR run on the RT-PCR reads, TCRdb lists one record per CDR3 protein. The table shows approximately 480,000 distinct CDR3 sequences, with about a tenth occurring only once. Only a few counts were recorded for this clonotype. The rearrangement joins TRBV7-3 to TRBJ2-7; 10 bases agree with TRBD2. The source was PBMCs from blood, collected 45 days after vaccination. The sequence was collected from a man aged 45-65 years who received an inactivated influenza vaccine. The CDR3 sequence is CASSLKGPSGGPYEQYF. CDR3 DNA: TGTGCCAGCAGCTTAAAGGGGCCTAGCGGGGGACCCTACGAGCAGTACTTC.